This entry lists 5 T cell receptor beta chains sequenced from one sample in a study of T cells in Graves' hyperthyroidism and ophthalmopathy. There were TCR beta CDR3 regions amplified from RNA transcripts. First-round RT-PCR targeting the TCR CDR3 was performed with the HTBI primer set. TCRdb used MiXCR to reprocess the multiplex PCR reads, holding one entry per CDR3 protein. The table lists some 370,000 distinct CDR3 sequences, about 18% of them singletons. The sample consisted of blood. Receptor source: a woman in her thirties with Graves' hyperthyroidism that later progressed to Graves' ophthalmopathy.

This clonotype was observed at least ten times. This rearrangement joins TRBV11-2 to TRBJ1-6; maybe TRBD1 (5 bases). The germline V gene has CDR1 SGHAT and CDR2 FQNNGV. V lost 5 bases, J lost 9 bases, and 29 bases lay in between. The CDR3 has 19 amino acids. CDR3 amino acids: CASSRGPQRQTWPPSPLHF. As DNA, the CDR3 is TGTGCCAGCAGCCGCGGCCCCCAGAGACAGACTTGGCCCCCTTCACCCCTCCACTTT.

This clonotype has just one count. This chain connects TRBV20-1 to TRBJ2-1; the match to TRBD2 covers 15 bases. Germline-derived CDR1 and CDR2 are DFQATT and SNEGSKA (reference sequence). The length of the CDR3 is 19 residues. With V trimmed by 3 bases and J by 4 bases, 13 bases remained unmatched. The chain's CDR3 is CSASTWGLAGGGRYNEQFF. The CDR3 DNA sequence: TGCAGTGCTAGTACATGGGGACTAGCGGGGGGAGGCCGGTACAATGAGCAGTTCTTC.

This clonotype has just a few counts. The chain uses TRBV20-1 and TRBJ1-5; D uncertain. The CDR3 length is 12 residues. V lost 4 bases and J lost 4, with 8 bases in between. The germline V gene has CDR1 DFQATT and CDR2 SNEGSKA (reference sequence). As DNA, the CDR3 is TGCAGTGCTATGGGAGGGAATCAGCCCCAGCATTTT. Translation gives CSAMGGNQPQHF.

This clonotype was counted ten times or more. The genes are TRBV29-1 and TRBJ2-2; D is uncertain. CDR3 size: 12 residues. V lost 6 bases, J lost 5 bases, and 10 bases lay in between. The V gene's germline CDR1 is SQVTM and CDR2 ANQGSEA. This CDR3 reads CSVSRSTGELFF. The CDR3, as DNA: TGCAGCGTGTCTAGAAGTACCGGGGAGCTGTTTTTT.

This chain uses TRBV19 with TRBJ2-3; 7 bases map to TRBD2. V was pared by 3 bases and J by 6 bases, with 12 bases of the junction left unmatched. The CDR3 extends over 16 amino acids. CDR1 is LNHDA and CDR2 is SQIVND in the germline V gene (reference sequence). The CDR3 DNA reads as TGTGCCAGTAGTATCGGGGGGTTCGAATCCACGGATACGCAGTATTTT. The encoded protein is CASSIGGFESTDTQYF. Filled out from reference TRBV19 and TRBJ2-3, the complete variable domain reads DGGITQSPKYLFRKEGQNVTLSCEQNLNHDAMYWYRQDPGQGLRLIYYSQIVNDFQKGDIAEGYSVSREKKESFPLTVTSAQKNPTAFYLCASSIGGFESTDTQYFGPGTRLTVL.